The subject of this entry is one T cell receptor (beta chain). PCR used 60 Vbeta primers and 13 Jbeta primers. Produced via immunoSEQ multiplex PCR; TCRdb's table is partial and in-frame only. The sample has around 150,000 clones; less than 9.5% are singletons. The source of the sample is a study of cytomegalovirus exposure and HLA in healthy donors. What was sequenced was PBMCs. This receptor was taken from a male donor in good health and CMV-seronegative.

The CDR3: CASSQDYEVGPLHF. Here the CDR3 DNA reads TGCGCCAGCAGCCAAGATTATGAGGTTGGGCCCCTCCACTTT. V is TRBV4-3 and J is TRBJ1-6; D remains unclear. Per the germline V gene, CDR1 is LGHNA and CDR2 is YSLEER. This CDR3 region has 14 residues. V dropped 0 bases and J dropped 13 bases, with 13 bases sitting between them.